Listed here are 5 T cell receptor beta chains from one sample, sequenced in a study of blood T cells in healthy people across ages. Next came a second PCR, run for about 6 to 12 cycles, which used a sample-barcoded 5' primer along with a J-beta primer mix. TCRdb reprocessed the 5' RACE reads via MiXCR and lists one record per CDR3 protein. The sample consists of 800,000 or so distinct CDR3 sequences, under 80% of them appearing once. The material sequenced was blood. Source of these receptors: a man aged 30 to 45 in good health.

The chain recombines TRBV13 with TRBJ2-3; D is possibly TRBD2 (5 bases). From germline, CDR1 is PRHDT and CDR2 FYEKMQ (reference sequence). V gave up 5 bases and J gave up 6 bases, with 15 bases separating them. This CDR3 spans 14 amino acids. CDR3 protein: CASSPTPRGDTQYF. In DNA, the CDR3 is TGTGCCAGCAGCCCGACCCCGCGCGGGGATACGCAGTATTTT.

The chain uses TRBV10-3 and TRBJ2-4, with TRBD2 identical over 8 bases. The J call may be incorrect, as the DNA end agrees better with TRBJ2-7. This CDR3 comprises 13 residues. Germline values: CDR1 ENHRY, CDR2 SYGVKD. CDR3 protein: CASGGDRSYEQYF. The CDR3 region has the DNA TGTGCCTCCGGGGGGGATCGGTCCTACGAGCAGTACTTC.

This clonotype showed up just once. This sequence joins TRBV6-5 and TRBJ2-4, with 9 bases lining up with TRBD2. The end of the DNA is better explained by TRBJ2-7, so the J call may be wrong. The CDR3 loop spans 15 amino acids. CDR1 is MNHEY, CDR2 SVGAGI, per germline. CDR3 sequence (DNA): TGTGCCAGCAGTCCCGAGCCTAGCGGGGTTGTCGAGCAGTACTTC. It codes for CASSPEPSGVVEQYF.

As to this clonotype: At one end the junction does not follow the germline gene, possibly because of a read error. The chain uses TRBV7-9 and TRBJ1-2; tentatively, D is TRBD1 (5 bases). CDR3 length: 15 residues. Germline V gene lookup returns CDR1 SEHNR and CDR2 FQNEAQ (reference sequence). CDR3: CTSSLDSGARGGYTF. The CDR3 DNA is TGTACCAGCAGCTTAGATTCTGGGGCGCGAGGTGGCTACACCTTC.

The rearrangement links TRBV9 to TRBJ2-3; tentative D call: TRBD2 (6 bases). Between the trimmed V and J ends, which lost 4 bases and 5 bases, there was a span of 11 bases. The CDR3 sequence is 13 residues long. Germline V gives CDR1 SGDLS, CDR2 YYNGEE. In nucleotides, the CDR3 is TGTGCCAGCAGCCCGGTGGGGGGAGATACGCAGTATTTT. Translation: CASSPVGGDTQYF.